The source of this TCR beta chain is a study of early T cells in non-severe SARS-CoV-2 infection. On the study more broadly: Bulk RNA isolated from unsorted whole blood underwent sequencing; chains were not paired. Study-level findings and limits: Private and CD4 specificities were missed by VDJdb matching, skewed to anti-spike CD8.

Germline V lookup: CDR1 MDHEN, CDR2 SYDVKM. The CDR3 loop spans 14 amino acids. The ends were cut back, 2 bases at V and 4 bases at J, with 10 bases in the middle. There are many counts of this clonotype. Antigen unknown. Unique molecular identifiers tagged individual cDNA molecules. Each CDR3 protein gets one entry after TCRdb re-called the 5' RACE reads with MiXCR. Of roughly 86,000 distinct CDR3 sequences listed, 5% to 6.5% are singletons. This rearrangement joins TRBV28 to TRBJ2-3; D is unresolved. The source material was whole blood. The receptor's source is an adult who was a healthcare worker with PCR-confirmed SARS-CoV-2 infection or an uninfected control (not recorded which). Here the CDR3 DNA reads TGTGCCAGCAGTTTACAGCTAGTTGCAGATACGCAGTATTTT. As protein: CASSLQLVADTQYF.